Listed below are T cell receptor beta chains from one sample, sequenced in a study of T cell changes during pregnancy in multiple sclerosis. Sequenced by immunoSEQ multiplex PCR; TCRdb stores in-frame clones only, minus some. The table has roughly 100,000 clones, approximately 93% seen once; the top ten hold 3.5%. The starting material was peripheral blood, obtained after pregnancy. These receptors were collected from a female donor with multiple sclerosis, enrolled in a pregnancy study. CDR3s include the opening cysteine and the closing phenylalanine or tryptophan. D genes are given only for firm matches. Rows give clone size only sometimes, using once, few, many, or a class for an expanded clone.

TGTGCCAGCAGCCCAGACTGGACAGGGGGAAACACCGGGGAGCTGTTTTTT	CASSPDWTGGNTGELFF	17	TRBV11-1	-	TRBD1	TRBJ2-2
TGTGCCAGCAGCTTGGCGGGGGGGGGCGGCTACACCTTC	CASSLAGGGGYTF	13	TRBV5-6	-	-	TRBJ1-2
TGTGCCAGCAGTGAAGCGGGACAGGGCCGTGAGACCCAGTACTTC	CASSEAGQGRETQYF	15	TRBV2	-	TRBD1	TRBJ2-5
TGTGCCAGTAGTATAGCTCGGGATCTTTCACCCCTCCACTTT	CASSIARDLSPLHF	14	TRBV19	-	-	TRBJ1-6
TGTGCCAGCAGTTACTCTGGGGAGGATCGAGTATATGGCTACACCTTC	CASSYSGEDRVYGYTF	16	TRBV6-5	-	-	TRBJ1-2
TGTGCCAGCAGCTTAAAGAGGGGACAGGGGGCTGGAGAGCAGTACTTC	CASSLKRGQGAGEQYF	16	TRBV7-9	-	TRBD1	TRBJ2-7
TGTGCCACCAGCAGAGAAGGCGGTCATCAGCCCCAGCATTTT	CATSREGGHQPQHF	14	TRBV15	few	-	TRBJ1-5
TGTGCCAGCAGCCGGGACAGGCGAGATACGCAGTATTTT	CASSRDRRDTQYF	13	TRBV7-2	few	TRBD1	TRBJ2-3
TGTGCCAGCAGCAGAATAGCGGGGGGGCAAGATACGCAGTATTTT	CASSRIAGGQDTQYF	15	TRBV7-2	-	TRBD2	TRBJ2-3
TGTGCCAGCAGCCATAGGACAGGGACAACGGGCTACACCTTC	CASSHRTGTTGYTF	14	TRBV13	-	TRBD1	TRBJ1-2
TGTGCCAGCAACGACAGGGGCGGCAGCTACACCTTC	CASNDRGGSYTF	12	TRBV27	-	TRBD1	TRBJ1-2
TGTGCCAGCAGCCCTGGCGGGGAAGGAAACACCATATATTTT	CASSPGGEGNTIYF	14	TRBV6-5	-	-	TRBJ1-3
TGTGCCAGCAGCCCCAGCGGGGACCTAGATACGCAGTATTTT	CASSPSGDLDTQYF	14	TRBV5-4	-	TRBD2	TRBJ2-3
TGTGCCAGCAGTTTTACGACTAGCGGGGAAGATACGCAGTATTTT	CASSFTTSGEDTQYF	15	TRBV6-5	-	TRBD2	TRBJ2-3
TGTGCCAGCAGCAAGTCAGGGTGGGGACACCCCATTTTATTGCCCCAGCATTTT	CASSKSGWGHPILLPQHF	18	TRBV5-6	once	-	TRBJ1-5
TGTACTCCTGTACTGAACACTGAAGCTTTCTTT	CTPVLNTEAFF	11	TRBV20-1	-	-	TRBJ1-1
TGTGCCAGCAGCCCCAGGACAGGCTACGAGCAGTACTTC	CASSPRTGYEQYF	13	TRBV7-9	-	TRBD1	TRBJ2-7
TGTGCCAGCAGTTATCAGAACAGGGAACCCGAAGCTTTCTTT	CASSYQNREPEAFF	14	TRBV6-6	-	-	TRBJ1-1